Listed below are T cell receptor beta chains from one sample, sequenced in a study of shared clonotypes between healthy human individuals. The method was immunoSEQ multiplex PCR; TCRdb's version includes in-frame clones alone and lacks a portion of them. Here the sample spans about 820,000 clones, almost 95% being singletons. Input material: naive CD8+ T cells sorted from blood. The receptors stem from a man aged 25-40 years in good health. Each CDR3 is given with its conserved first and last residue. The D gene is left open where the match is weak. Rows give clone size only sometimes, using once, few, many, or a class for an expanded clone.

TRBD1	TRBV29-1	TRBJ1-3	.	CSVAGTDVNSGNTIYF	TGCAGCGTTGCCGGGACAGATGTTAACTCTGGAAACACCATATATTTT
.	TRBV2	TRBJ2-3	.	CASSEKERSTDTQYF	TGTGCCAGCAGTGAAAAGGAGAGGAGCACAGATACGCAGTATTTT
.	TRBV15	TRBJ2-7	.	CATSSAVVPYEQYF	TGTGCCACCAGCAGTGCCGTTGTCCCCTACGAGCAGTACTTC
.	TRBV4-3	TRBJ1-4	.	CASSQDRAGIGKLFF	TGCGCCAGCAGCCAAGATCGGGCAGGGATCGGAAAACTGTTTTTT
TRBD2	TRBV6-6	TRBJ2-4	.	CASSYSREVPGDIQYF	TGTGCCAGCAGTTACTCGCGGGAGGTTCCTGGGGACATTCAGTACTTC
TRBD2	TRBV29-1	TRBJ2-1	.	CSVTAGLAGGDEQFF	TGCAGCGTAACGGCGGGACTAGCGGGAGGTGATGAGCAGTTCTTC
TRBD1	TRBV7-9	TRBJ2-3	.	CASSSGTGPDTQYF	TGTGCCAGCAGCTCCGGGACAGGGCCAGATACGCAGTATTTT
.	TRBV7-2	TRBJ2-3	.	CASIQFPGSVYTQYF	TGTGCCAGCATCCAATTCCCGGGGAGCGTATATACGCAGTATTTT
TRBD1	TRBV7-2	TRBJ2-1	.	CASSLWTGGLRHNEQFF	TGTGCCAGCAGCCTATGGACAGGGGGGCTTCGACACAATGAGCAGTTCTTC
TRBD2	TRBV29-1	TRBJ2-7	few	CSVELREKELWEQYF	TGCAGCGTTGAATTGCGGGAGAAGGAGTTATGGGAGCAGTACTTC
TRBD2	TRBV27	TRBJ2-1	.	CASSLGSGRNNEQFF	TGTGCCAGCAGTTTGGGTAGCGGGAGGAACAATGAGCAGTTCTTC
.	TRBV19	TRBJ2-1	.	CASSKGASSYNEQFF	TGTGCCAGTAGTAAAGGAGCGAGCTCCTACAATGAGCAGTTCTTC
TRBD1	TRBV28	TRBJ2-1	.	CASSLGTVLDEQFF	TGTGCCAGCAGTTTAGGGACAGTTCTCGATGAGCAGTTCTTC
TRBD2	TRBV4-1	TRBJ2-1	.	CASSPGALAGDHNEQFF	TGCGCCAGCAGCCCAGGGGCACTAGCGGGAGATCACAATGAGCAGTTCTTC
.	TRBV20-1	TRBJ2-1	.	CSARRDNEQFF	TGCAGTGCTAGGCGGGACAATGAGCAGTTCTTC
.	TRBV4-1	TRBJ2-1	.	CASTALPKGGSYNEQFF	TGCGCCAGCACCGCTCTTCCCAAAGGGGGCTCCTACAATGAGCAGTTCTTC
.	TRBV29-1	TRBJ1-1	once	CSVEREGSAFF	TGCAGCGTTGAGAGGGAGGGGTCAGCTTTCTTT
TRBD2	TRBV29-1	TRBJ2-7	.	CSVFLAGVPEQYF	TGCAGCGTTTTCCTAGCGGGAGTTCCCGAGCAGTACTTC
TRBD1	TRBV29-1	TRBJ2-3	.	CSVDGRGQDTQYF	TGCAGCGTTGACGGCAGGGGGCAAGATACGCAGTATTTT
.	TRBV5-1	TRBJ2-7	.	CASSLVLGEQYF	TGCGCCAGCAGCTTGGTTCTGGGGGAGCAGTACTTC
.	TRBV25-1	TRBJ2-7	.	CASSVHLRSAPPPEQYF	TGTGCCAGCAGTGTTCATTTAAGGAGCGCGCCTCCTCCCGAGCAGTACTTC
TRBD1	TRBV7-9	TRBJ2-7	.	CASSLADTGDYEQYF	TGTGCCAGCAGCTTAGCGGATACAGGGGACTACGAGCAGTACTTC
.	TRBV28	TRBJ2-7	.	CASSLLKTASYEQYF	TGTGCCAGCAGTTTATTGAAGACGGCCTCCTACGAGCAGTACTTC
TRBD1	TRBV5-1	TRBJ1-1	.	CASSLGQGQTEAFF	TGCGCCAGCAGCTTGGGACAGGGCCAGACTGAAGCTTTCTTT
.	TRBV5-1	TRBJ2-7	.	CASSFGTGTHEQYF	TGCGCCAGCAGCTTCGGAACAGGGACGCACGAGCAGTACTTC
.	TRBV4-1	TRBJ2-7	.	CASSQATLVLEQYF	TGCGCCAGCAGCCAAGCTACATTGGTTTTAGAGCAGTACTTC
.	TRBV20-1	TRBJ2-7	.	CSALRVGEQYF	TGCAGTGCTTTGAGAGTCGGAGAGCAGTACTTC
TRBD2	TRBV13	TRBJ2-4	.	CASSPGGTSRDIQYF	TGTGCCAGCAGCCCAGGCGGGACTAGCAGGGACATTCAGTACTTC
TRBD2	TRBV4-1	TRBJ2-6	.	CASKPSGTNSGANVLTF	TGCGCCAGCAAGCCCAGCGGGACTAACTCTGGGGCCAACGTCCTGACTTTC
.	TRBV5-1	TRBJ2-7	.	CASSLEQPYEQYF	TGCGCCAGCAGCTTGGAACAGCCCTACGAGCAGTACTTC
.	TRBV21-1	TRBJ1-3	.	CASSIRAGNTIYF	TGTGCCAGCAGCATAAGGGCTGGAAACACCATATATTTT
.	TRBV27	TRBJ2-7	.	CASSLGQTYEQYF	TGTGCCAGCAGTTTGGGACAAACCTACGAGCAGTACTTC
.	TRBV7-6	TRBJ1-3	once	CASSLGQNSGNTIYF	TGTGCCAGCAGCTTAGGGCAGAACTCTGGAAACACCATATATTTT
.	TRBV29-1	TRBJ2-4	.	CSVELLTDAKNIQYF	TGCAGCGTTGAACTATTAACGGATGCCAAAAACATTCAGTACTTC
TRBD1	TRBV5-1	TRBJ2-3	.	CASEPRQGADTQYF	TGCGCCAGCGAACCTAGACAGGGAGCAGATACGCAGTATTTT
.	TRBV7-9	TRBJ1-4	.	CASSSRTSANEKLFF	TGTGCCAGCAGCTCCCGGACGTCGGCTAATGAAAAACTGTTTTTT
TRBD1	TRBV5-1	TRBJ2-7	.	CASSLDRGLSYEQYF	TGCGCCAGCAGCTTGGACAGGGGGCTTTCCTACGAGCAGTACTTC
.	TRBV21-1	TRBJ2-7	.	CASSKAFTNPEDGTGVHEQYF	TGTGCCAGCAGCAAAGCCTTCACAAACCCCGAGGACGGGACAGGGGTACACGAGCAGTACTTC
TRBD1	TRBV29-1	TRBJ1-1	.	CSVEADRVEAFF	TGCAGCGTTGAAGCCGACAGGGTTGAAGCTTTCTTT
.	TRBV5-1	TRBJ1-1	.	CASSAQVGYNTEAFF	TGCGCCAGCAGCGCCCAGGTGGGCTACAACACTGAAGCTTTCTTT
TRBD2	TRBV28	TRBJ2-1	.	CASSLRGHRIAGGLNNEQFF	TGTGCCAGCAGTTTACGAGGACACAGGATAGCGGGAGGTCTGAACAATGAGCAGTTCTTC
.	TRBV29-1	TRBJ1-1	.	CSVEDAGVEAFF	TGCAGCGTTGAAGATGCAGGGGTTGAAGCTTTCTTT
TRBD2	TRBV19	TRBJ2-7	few	CASTPTGRAHHDF	TGTGCCAGTACCCCCACGGGGAGGGCGCATCATGACTTC
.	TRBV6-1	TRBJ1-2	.	CASSDMGVYGYTF	TGTGCCAGCAGTGATATGGGTGTCTATGGCTACACCTTC
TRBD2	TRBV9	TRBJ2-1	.	CASSVASSGNDEQFF	TGTGCCAGCAGCGTAGCTTCTAGCGGGAACGATGAGCAGTTCTTC
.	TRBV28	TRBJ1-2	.	CASSLQTVGYTF	TGTGCCAGCAGTTTACAGACAGTAGGCTACACCTTC
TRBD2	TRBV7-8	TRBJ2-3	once	CASSLDLAGGYTDTQYF	TGTGCCAGCAGCCTAGACCTAGCGGGAGGGTACACAGATACGCAGTATTTT
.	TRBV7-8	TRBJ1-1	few	CASIGTDRNTEAFF	TGTGCCAGCATCGGCACGGACAGGAACACTGAAGCTTTCTTT
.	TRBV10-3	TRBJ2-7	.	CAILAETSYEQYF	TGTGCCATTTTAGCGGAGACCTCCTACGAGCAGTACTTC
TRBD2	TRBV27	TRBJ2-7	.	CASSPLRGLAGVVDEQYF	TGTGCCAGCAGTCCCTTAAGGGGACTAGCGGGAGTGGTCGACGAGCAGTACTTC
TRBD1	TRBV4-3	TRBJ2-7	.	CASSQDLGQGANEQYF	TGCGCCAGCAGCCAAGATCTGGGACAGGGTGCCAACGAGCAGTACTTC
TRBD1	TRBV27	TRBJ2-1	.	CASTPTGFFNEQFF	TGTGCCAGCACCCCGACAGGGTTCTTCAATGAGCAGTTCTTC
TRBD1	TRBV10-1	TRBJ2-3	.	CASSTGQGADTQYF	TGCGCCAGCAGTACGGGACAGGGAGCAGATACGCAGTATTTT